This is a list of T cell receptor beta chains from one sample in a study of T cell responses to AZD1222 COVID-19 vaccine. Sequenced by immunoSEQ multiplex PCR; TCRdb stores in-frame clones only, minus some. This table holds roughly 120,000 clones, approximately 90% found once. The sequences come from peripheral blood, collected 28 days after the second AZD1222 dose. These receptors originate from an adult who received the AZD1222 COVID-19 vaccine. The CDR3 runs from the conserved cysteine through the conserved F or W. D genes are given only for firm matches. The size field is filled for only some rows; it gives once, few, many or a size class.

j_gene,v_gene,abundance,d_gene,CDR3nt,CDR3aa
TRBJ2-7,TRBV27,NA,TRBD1,TGTGCCAGCAGTCCCCTCGGGACAGGGCTTAGCGAGCAGTACTTC,CASSPLGTGLSEQYF
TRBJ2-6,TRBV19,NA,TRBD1,TGTGCCAGTAACCCCACAGGGGCTGGGGCCAACGTCCTGACTTTC,CASNPTGAGANVLTF
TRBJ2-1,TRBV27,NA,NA,TGTGCCAGCAGTTTAATAGCGGAAGACTACAATGAGCAGTTCTTC,CASSLIAEDYNEQFF
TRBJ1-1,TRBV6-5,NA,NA,TGTGCCAGCGGCAAGAATGAAGCTTTCTTT,CASGKNEAFF
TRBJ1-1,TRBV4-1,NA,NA,TGCGCCAGCAGCCAAAAGGATGAAGCTTTCTTT,CASSQKDEAFF
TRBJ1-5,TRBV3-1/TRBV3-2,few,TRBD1,TGTGCCAGCAGCCACGTCGACAGGGAATACAATCAGCCCCAGCATTTT,CASSHVDREYNQPQHF
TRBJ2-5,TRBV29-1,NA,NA,TGCAGCGTCCTCGGGGGGGTGACAGGGGGCCAAGAGACCCAGTACTTC,CSVLGGVTGGQETQYF
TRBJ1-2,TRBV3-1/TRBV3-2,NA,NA,TGTGCCAGCAGCCCCTCCCAGCGTGTCTATGGCTACACCTTC,CASSPSQRVYGYTF
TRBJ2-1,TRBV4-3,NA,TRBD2,TGCGCCAGCAGCCAAGAAGCTGCTAGCGGCTGGGGAGAGCAGTTCTTC,CASSQEAASGWGEQFF
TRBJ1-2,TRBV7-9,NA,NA,TGTGCCAGCAGCTTAGGAGACAGCACTAACTATGGCTACACCTTC,CASSLGDSTNYGYTF
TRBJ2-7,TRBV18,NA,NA,TGTGCCAGCTCAAGGGACGGGTCCTACGAGCAGTACTTC,CASSRDGSYEQYF
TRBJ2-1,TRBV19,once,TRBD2,TGTGCCAGTAGTATAAGGTCTAGCGGGAGTCGCTACAATGAGCAGTTCTTC,CASSIRSSGSRYNEQFF
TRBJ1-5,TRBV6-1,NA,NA,TGTGCCAGCAGTGTCCCAGGGACCGGGGGCAATCAGCCCCAGCATTTT,CASSVPGTGGNQPQHF
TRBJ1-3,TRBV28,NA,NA,TGTGCCAGCCTTTGGGTCGGGAGCTCTGGAAACACCATATATTTT,CASLWVGSSGNTIYF
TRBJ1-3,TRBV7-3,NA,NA,TGTGCCAGCAGCTTAAGCCCGCGGGCCGGCTCTGGAAACACCATATATTTT,CASSLSPRAGSGNTIYF
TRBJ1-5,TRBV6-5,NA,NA,TGTGCCAGCAGGGGGCAGGGCAATCAGCCCCAGCATTTT,CASRGQGNQPQHF
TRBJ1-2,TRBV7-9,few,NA,TGTGCCAGCAGCTTAGAACAGTACTATGGCTACACCTTC,CASSLEQYYGYTF
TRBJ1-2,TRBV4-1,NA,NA,TGCGCCAGCAGCCAACCCCGGGCAGGCCACTATGGCTACACCTTC,CASSQPRAGHYGYTF
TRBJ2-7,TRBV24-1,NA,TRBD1,TGTGCCACCAGTGACGCCGGGACAGGGGGCTACGAGCAGTACTTC,CATSDAGTGGYEQYF
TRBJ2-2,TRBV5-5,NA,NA,TGTGCCAGCAGCTTGTCCCTCGGGGAGCTGTTTTTT,CASSLSLGELFF
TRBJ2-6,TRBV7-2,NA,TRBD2,TGTGCCAGCAGCTTAGGAAACCTAGCGGGGGCGGGGGCCAACGTCCTGACTTTC,CASSLGNLAGAGANVLTF
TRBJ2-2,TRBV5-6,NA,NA,TGTGCCAGCAACCTAAGAGGGGGGAACACCGGGGAGCTGTTTTTT,CASNLRGGNTGELFF
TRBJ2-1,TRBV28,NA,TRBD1,TGTGCCAGCCAACTATCGGGACAGGGGGTGGATGAGCAGTTCTTC,CASQLSGQGVDEQFF
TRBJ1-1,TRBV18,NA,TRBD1,TGTGCCAGCTCACCGGGACAGGGCGGCACTGAAGCTTTCTTT,CASSPGQGGTEAFF
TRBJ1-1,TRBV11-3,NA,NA,TGTGCCAGCAGCTTAGGTAACCAGGCTATGAACACTGAAGCTTTCTTT,CASSLGNQAMNTEAFF
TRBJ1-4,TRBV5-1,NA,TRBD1,TGCGCCAGCAGCTTGGTCTGGACAGGGAGGAATGAAAAACTGTTTTTT,CASSLVWTGRNEKLFF
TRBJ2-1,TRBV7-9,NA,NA,TGTGCCAGCAGCACCACCCATGAGCAGTTCTTC,CASSTTHEQFF
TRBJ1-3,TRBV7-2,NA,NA,TGTGCCAGCAGTTACACCACAGGGCCGTACTCTGGAAACACCATATATTTT,CASSYTTGPYSGNTIYF
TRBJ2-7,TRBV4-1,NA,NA,TGCGCCAGCAGCCAAGGCGGACAGCGAGAGCAGTACTTC,CASSQGGQREQYF
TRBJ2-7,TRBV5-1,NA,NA,TGCGCCAGCAGCCCGACCCCTACCTACGAGCAGTACTTC,CASSPTPTYEQYF
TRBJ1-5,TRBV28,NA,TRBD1,TGTGCCAGCAGAACAGGGGGCCTCGGCAATCAGCCCCAGCATTTT,CASRTGGLGNQPQHF
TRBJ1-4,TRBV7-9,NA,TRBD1,TGTGCCAGCAGCTCACAGGGGTTTCATGAAAAACTGTTTTTT,CASSSQGFHEKLFF
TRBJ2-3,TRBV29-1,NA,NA,TGCAGCGCCGCCGGGAGACTCGCAGATACGCAGTATTTT,CSAAGRLADTQYF
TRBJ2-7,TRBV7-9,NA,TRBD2,TGTGCCAGCAGCACCCCTCTAGCGGGAAGTTACGAGCAGTACTTC,CASSTPLAGSYEQYF
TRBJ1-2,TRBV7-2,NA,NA,TGTGCCAGCAGCTTACAGGGGAATTATGGCTACACCTTC,CASSLQGNYGYTF
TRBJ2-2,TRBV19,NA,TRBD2,TGTGCCAGCCCTTACGGGACTAGCGGGGGCCCCGCGAACACCGGGGAGCTGTTTTTT,CASPYGTSGGPANTGELFF
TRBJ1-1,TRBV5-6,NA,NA,TGTGCCAGCAGCTTGGACTCACAGGGATTGACTGAAGCTTTCTTT,CASSLDSQGLTEAFF
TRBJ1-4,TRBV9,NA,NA,TGTGCCAGCAGCGTAGGTCCGGAATCTGAAAAACTGTTTTTT,CASSVGPESEKLFF
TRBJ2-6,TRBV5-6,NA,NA,TGTGCCAGCAGCTTGGTACAGGGAGGCTCTGGGGCCAACGTCCTGACTTTC,CASSLVQGGSGANVLTF
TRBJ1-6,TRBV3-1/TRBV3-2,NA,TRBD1,TGTGCCAGCACCGGGACAGGGGGCCATAATTCACCCCTCCACTTT,CASTGTGGHNSPLHF
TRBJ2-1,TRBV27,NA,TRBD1,TGTGCCAGCAGCCGGGACAGCCGAAATGTGCAGTTCTTC,CASSRDSRNVQFF
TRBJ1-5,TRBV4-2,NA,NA,TGTGCCAGCAGCCAAGAACGGGACATACCGAATCAGCCCCAGCATTTT,CASSQERDIPNQPQHF
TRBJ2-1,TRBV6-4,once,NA,TGTGCCAGCAGCCCACGGGGGGCGGTCAATGAGCAGTTCTTC,CASSPRGAVNEQFF